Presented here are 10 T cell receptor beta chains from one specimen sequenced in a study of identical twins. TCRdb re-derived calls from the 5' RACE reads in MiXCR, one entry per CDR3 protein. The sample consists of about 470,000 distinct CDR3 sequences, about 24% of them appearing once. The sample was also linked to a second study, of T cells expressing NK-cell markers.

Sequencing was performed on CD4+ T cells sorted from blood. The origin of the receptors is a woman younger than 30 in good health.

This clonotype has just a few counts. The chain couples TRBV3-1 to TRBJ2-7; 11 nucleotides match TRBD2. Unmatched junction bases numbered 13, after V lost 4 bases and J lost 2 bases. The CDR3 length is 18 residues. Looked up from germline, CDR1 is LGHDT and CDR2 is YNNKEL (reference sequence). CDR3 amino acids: CASSPRTVTSGRAYEQYF. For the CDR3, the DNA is TGTGCCAGCAGCCCGAGAACCGTAACTAGCGGGAGAGCCTACGAGCAGTACTTC.

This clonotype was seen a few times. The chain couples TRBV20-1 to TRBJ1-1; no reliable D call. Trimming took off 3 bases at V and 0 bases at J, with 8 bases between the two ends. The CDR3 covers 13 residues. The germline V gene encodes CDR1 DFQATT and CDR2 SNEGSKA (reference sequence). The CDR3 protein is CSARRRVNTEAFF. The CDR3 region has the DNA TGCAGTGCTAGGCGAAGGGTGAACACTGAAGCTTTCTTT.

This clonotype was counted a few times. CDR3 DNA: TGCAGCGTTGATGCGGGGACAGATACGCAGTATTTT. It translates to CSVDAGTDTQYF. This rearrangement joins TRBV29-1 to TRBJ2-3; D is possibly TRBD2 (6 bases). The CDR3 is 12 amino acids. The V end was cut by 3 bases, the J end by 3 bases, with 7 bases between. In germline, CDR1 is SQVTM, CDR2 ANQGSEA.

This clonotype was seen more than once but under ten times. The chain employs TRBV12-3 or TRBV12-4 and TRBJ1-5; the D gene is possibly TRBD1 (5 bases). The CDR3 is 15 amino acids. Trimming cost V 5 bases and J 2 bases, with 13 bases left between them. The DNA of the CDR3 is TGTGCCAGCAGTCCCGCTGGGGGTCGCAATCAGCCCCAGCATTTT. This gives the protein CASSPAGGRNQPQHF.

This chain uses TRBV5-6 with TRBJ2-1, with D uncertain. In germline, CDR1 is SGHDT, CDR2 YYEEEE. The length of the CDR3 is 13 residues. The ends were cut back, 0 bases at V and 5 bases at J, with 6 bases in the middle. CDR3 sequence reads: CASSLGFDNEQFF. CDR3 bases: TGTGCCAGCAGCTTGGGATTCGACAATGAGCAGTTCTTC.

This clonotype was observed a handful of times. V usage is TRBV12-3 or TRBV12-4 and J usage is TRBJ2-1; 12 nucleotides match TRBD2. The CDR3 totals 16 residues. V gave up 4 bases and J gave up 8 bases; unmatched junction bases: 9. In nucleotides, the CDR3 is TGTGCCAGCAGTTCCCTGACTAGCGGGAGCGTGTATGAGCAGTTCTTC. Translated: CASSSLTSGSVYEQFF.

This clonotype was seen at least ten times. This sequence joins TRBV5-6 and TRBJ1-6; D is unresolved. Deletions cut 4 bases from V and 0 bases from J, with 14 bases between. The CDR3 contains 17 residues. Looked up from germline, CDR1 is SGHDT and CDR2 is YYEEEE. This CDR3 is CASSVTAGSSYNSPLHF. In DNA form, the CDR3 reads TGTGCCAGCAGCGTCACGGCGGGGAGCTCCTATAATTCACCCCTCCACTTT. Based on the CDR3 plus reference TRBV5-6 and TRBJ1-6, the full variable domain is DAGVTQSPTHLIKTRGQQVTLRCSPKSGHDTVSWYQQALGQGPQFIFQYYEEEERQRGNFPDRFSGHQFPNYSSELNVNALLLGDSALYLCASSVTAGSSYNSPLHFGNGTRLTVT.

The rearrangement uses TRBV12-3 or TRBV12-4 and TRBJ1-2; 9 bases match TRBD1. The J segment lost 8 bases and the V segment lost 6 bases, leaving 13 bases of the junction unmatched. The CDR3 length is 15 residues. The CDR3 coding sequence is TGTGCCAGCAGCCCGAGGGGACAGGGCTCGGAAGGCTACACCTTC. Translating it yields CASSPRGQGSEGYTF.

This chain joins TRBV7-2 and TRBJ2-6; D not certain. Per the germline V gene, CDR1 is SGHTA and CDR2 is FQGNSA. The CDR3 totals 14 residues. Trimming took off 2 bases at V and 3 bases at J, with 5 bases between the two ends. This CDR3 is CASSLNFGANVLTF. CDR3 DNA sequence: TGTGCCAGCAGCTTAAACTTTGGGGCCAACGTCCTGACTTTC.

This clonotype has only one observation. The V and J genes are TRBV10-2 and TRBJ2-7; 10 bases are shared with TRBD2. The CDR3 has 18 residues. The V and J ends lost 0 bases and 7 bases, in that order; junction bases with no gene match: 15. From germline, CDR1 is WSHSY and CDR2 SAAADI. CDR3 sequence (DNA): TGCGCCAGCAGTGAGTCCCGGCTAGCGGGGGTCCCCTGGGGGGAGCAGTACTTC. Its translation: CASSESRLAGVPWGEQYF.